The 12 T cell receptor beta chains given below trace back to one sample, sequenced in a study of persistence of HIV-infected CD4 T cells. Sequencing used immunoSEQ version 4 in survey mode. Using immunoSEQ multiplex PCR, the repertoire was profiled, and TCRdb retains in-frame clones only, with some absent. The sample lists 40,000 to 55,000 clones; under 85% were seen once. Stimulation used about 9.5 ug/mL lysate from CMV-infected fibroblasts. Memory cells lacking CD40L and CD69 with high CD45RO were sorted. These receptors have no known antigen. Specimen: CD4+ T cells sorted from PBMCs after roughly 18-hour stimulation, collected from a patient who received antiretroviral therapy. These receptors were collected from an adult man with HIV who was CMV-seropositive.

The count of this clone is one. The chain links TRBV5-1 to TRBJ1-2; D is ambiguous. Trimming left V 0 bases short and J 6 bases short, with 9 bases between. This CDR3 region has 13 residues. Germline-derived CDR1 and CDR2 are SGHRS and YFSETQ. CDR3 in DNA: TGCGCCAGCAGCTTGGAATGGTCCGATGGCTACACCTTC. This translates into CASSLEWSDGYTF.

The CDR3 DNA follows: TGCAGTGCTAGAGACTTCGAGCAGTACTTC. Translating it yields CSARDFEQYF. This chain links TRBV20-1 with TRBJ2-7, with D unclear. V was pared by 0 bases and J by 6 bases, with 3 bases between. Germline CDR1 is DFQATT and CDR2 is SNEGSKA (reference sequence). The CDR3 consists of 10 residues.

J is TRBJ2-7 and V is TRBV7-2; D tentatively reads TRBD1 or TRBD2 (6 bases each). Germline V gene sequence: CDR1 SGHTA, CDR2 FQGNSA. CDR3 length: 15 residues. Trimming took off 1 base at V and 6 bases at J, with 16 bases between the two ends. The CDR3 loop reads CASSLEGGRASEQYF. DNA of the CDR3: TGTGCCAGCAGCTTAGAGGGGGGCCGAGCGTCCGAGCAGTACTTC.

This clone was detected only a few times. The rearrangement joins TRBV5-4 to TRBJ1-4; 10 nucleotides align to TRBD1. Germline V gene lookup returns CDR1 SGHNT and CDR2 YYREEE (reference sequence). The CDR3 contains 15 residues. J gave up 9 bases and V 1 base, and 6 bases lay outside the gene matches. The CDR3 nucleotides read TGTGCCAGCAGCTTGTATGGGACAGGGGAAAAAAAACTGTTTTTT. Translation: CASSLYGTGEKKLFF.

This clone came up a few times. Here the CDR3 reads CSVFWQVNTEAFF. CDR3 nucleotide sequence: TGCAGCGTTTTCTGGCAGGTAAACACTGAAGCTTTCTTT. The chain joins TRBV29-1 to TRBJ1-1, with D hard to call. Trimming left V 5 bases short and J 2 bases short, with 12 bases between. The V gene's germline CDR1 is SQVTM and CDR2 ANQGSEA. There are 13 residues in the CDR3.

The CDR3 loop is CASSFNQGNYGYTF. The CDR3 nucleotides read TGCGCCAGCAGCTTTAATCAGGGGAACTATGGCTACACCTTC. This chain joins TRBV5-1 and TRBJ1-2; a possible D gene is TRBD1 (6 bases). Trimming removed 2 bases from V and 2 bases from J, with 10 bases in between. Per the germline V gene, CDR1 is SGHRS and CDR2 is YFSETQ. The CDR3 runs 14 residues.

This chain joins TRBV9 and TRBJ2-2; 16 bases align to TRBD2. V gave up 2 bases and J gave up 5 bases; unmatched junction bases: 6. The CDR3 consists of 18 residues. Germline V gene lookup returns CDR1 SGDLS and CDR2 YYNGEE. This CDR3 is CASSVGTSGRAGTGELFF. For the CDR3, the DNA is TGTGCCAGCAGCGTCGGGACTAGCGGGAGGGCCGGGACCGGGGAGCTGTTTTTT.

The rearrangement uses TRBV3-1 (or the pseudogene TRBV3-2) and TRBJ1-2; D ambiguous. The CDR3 has 12 amino acids. V gave up 3 bases and J gave up 2 bases, with 4 bases separating them. Germline CDR1 is LGHDT and CDR2 is YNNKEL (reference sequence). The CDR3 region has the DNA TGTGCCAGCAGCCAGACGAACTATGGCTACACCTTC. Its translation: CASSQTNYGYTF.

This clone was detected once. V and J are TRBV29-1 and TRBJ2-7; 10 bases agree with TRBD1. There are 12 residues in the CDR3. Germline lookup yields CDR1 SQVTM and CDR2 ANQGSEA. V lost 6 bases to trimming and J lost 7 bases; unmatched junction nucleotides: 6. The CDR3: CSVRTGGDEQYF. In DNA form, the CDR3 reads TGCAGCGTCCGGACAGGGGGAGATGAGCAGTACTTC.

The chain links TRBV28 to TRBJ1-1, with TRBD1 matching over 7 bases. Germline V gene sequence: CDR1 MDHEN, CDR2 SYDVKM. The ends lost 10 bases at V and 4 bases at J; junction bases unmatched: 15. The CDR3 is 15 amino acids. CDR3 coding DNA: TGTGCCACCTCCGAGACAGGGACTCGGAGCACTGAAGCTTTCTTT. This gives the protein CATSETGTRSTEAFF. The full variable domain, its missing parts supplied by reference TRBV28 and TRBJ1-1, is DVKVTQSSRYLVKRTGEKVFLECVQDMDHENMFWYRQDPGLGLRLIYFSYDVKMKEKGDIPEGYSVSREKKERFSLILESASTNQTSMYLCATSETGTRSTEAFFGQGTRLTVV.

The V call is TRBV2, the J call TRBJ2-1; 7 bases map to TRBD2. Germline V CDR1 and CDR2: SNHLY, FYNNEI. This CDR3 is built from 15 residues. In DNA form, the CDR3 reads TGTGTCTCCAAGGGTGCTAGCGGAGAGGACAATGAGCAGTTCTTC. Amino acids: CVSKGASGEDNEQFF.

The chain combines TRBV10-3 with TRBJ1-3; no clear D. The CDR3 contains 14 residues. Trimming cost V 10 bases and J 0 bases, with 13 bases left between them. From germline, CDR1 is ENHRY and CDR2 SYGVKD. The CDR3 DNA follows: TGTGCCACCTTGGGCAGCGGCTCTGGAAACACCATATATTTT. Its translation: CATLGSGSGNTIYF.